The clone carrying this T cell receptor (beta chain) showed up many times. What it recognizes is unknown. The sample comes from a study of early T cells in non-severe SARS-CoV-2 infection. Study-level information: Chains stayed unpaired after sequencing of bulk RNA from unsorted whole blood. Study-level findings and limits: Matching against VDJdb likely underestimated virus-specific expansions, favoring anti-spike CD8.

Researchers attached unique molecular identifiers to individual cDNA molecules. TCRdb used MiXCR to reprocess the 5' RACE reads, holding one entry per CDR3 protein. The sample carries tens of thousands of distinct CDR3 sequences, approximately 10% recorded once. The germline gives CDR1 SGHVS, CDR2 FNYEAQ. V lost 5 bases and J lost 2; bases outside the gene matches: 9. This CDR3 region has 16 residues. The TCR was taken from an adult who was a healthcare worker with PCR-confirmed SARS-CoV-2 infection or an uninfected control (not recorded which). V gene TRBV7-6 combines with J gene TRBJ2-5, with 9 nucleotides matching TRBD1. The sample comprised whole blood. CDR3 region: CASSSNAGTGQETQYF. The CDR3 nucleotides are TGTGCCAGCAGCAGTAATGCCGGGACAGGGCAAGAGACCCAGTACTTC.